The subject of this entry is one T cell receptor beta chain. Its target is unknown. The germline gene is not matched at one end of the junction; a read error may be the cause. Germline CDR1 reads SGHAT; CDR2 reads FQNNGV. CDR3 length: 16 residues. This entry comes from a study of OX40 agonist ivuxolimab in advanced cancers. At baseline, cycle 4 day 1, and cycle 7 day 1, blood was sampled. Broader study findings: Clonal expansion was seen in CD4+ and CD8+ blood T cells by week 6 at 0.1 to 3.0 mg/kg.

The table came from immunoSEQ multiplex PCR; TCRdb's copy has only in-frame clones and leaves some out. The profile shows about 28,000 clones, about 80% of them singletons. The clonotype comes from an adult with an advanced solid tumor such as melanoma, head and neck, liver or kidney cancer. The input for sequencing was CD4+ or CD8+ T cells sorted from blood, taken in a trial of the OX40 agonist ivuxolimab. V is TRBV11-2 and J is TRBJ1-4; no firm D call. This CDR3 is CASSQANLMGREKLFF. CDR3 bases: TGCGCCAGCAGCCAAGCGAACCTAATGGGTCGGGAAAAACTGTTTTTT.